This record concerns one T cell receptor beta chain sequence. The target antigen is unknown. V lost 10 bases and J 8 bases, leaving 26 bases between the germline ends. The CDR3 is 15 residues long. CDR1 and CDR2 from the germline V gene are MDHEN and SYDVKM. The entry originates in a study of T-cell memory formation after mild COVID-19. Whole-study findings and limits: Contracting CD4+ clones lay largely in CM and EM, with CD8+ ones residing in EMRA.

TCRdb reanalysed the 5' RACE reads using MiXCR and keeps one entry per CDR3 protein. The top ten clones hold approximately 2.2% of a sample with about 180,000 distinct CDR3 sequences, around 15% of them seen once. Material for sequencing was PBMCs or a T cell subset sorted from them (not recorded which). The clonotype was recovered from an adult woman who had mild COVID-19 (a few samples of this study predate the infection). Cell type and time point are not known. The chain couples TRBV28 to TRBJ1-2; D may be TRBD1 (5 bases). The CDR3 bases are TGTGCCATCAGGCTGCCCCGGGGGGATGATGAAGGCTACACCTTC. It yields the protein CAIRLPRGDDEGYTF.